The 11 T cell receptor beta chains given below trace back to one sample, sequenced in a study of T cell repertoires in cytomegalovirus infection. MiXCR, run by TCRdb on the reads, gives a single entry per CDR3 protein. The sample lists under 800,000 distinct CDR3 sequences; 20% to 25% were seen once. Material: CD8+ T cells from PBMCs. The receptor source for this set is a human donor in good health (CMV status not recorded). Some clones in this sample may be carry-over from other donors' samples.

The chain recombines TRBV12-3 or TRBV12-4 with TRBJ2-1; the match to TRBD2 covers 10 bases. Unmatched junction bases numbered 18, after V lost 0 bases and J lost 4 bases. The CDR3 length is 21 residues. The CDR3 here is CASSLAVGGVLAGVRYNEQFF. CDR3 bases: TGTGCCAGCAGTTTAGCGGTGGGGGGGGTCCTAGCGGGGGTCCGTTACAATGAGCAGTTCTTC.

Note on this clonotype: Mismatch with germline at one junction end may stem from a read error. The V gene is TRBV29-1, the J gene TRBJ2-1; 15 nucleotides match TRBD2. Germline loops: CDR1 SQVTM, CDR2 ANQGSEA. This CDR3 contains 18 residues. The DNA for the CDR3 is TGCAACGTTAGGGGACTAGCGGGGGGCCGGAGCTCCTACAATGAGCAGTTCTTC. Residues: CNVRGLAGGRSSYNEQFF.

The V gene is TRBV6-6, the J gene TRBJ2-3; 8 bases are shared with TRBD1. This CDR3 comprises 16 residues. After removal of 5 bases from V and 3 bases from J, the junction contained 10 bases not matched to a gene. CDR1 and CDR2 from the germline V gene are MNHNY and SVGAGI (reference sequence). The CDR3 coding sequence is TGTGCCAGCAGTACAAGGACAGGGAGGAGAACAGATACGCAGTATTTT. Protein sequence: CASSTRTGRRTDTQYF.

This clonotype was seen at least ten times. V and J are TRBV7-2 and TRBJ2-7; no firm D call. The V and J ends lost 5 bases and 3 bases respectively, with 11 bases between them. The CDR3 is made up of 13 amino acids. The germline V gene has CDR1 SGHTA and CDR2 FQGNSA. The CDR3 DNA follows: TGTGCCAGCAGCCCCGAACAGTACTACGAGCAGTACTTC. This encodes CASSPEQYYEQYF.

There are a few counts of this clonotype. This chain joins TRBV7-4 and TRBJ2-5; 7 bases are a match to TRBD1. The germline V gene encodes CDR1 SGHVT and CDR2 SQSDAQ. The CDR3 extends over 14 amino acids. The V gene end was trimmed by 4 bases and the J gene end by 5 bases; junction bases not matched to a gene: 7. This chain's CDR3 is CASSSPTGLETQYF. CDR3 DNA: TGTGCCAGCAGCTCCCCGACAGGGCTGGAGACCCAGTACTTC.

There are many counts of this clonotype. The chain is built from TRBV7-8 and TRBJ2-3; either TRBD1 or TRBD2 may fit D (5 bases each). This CDR3 region has 15 residues. Trimming removed 5 bases from V and 0 bases from J, with 12 bases in between. Germline values: CDR1 SGHVS, CDR2 FQNEAQ. The CDR3 DNA reads as TGTGCCAGCAGCCCAAACGGGGCTAGCACAGATACGCAGTATTTT. Its protein product is CASSPNGASTDTQYF.

This clonotype was picked up many times. This chain's CDR3 is CASSFLTGGASGYTF. The CDR3, as DNA: TGTGCCAGCAGTTTCCTTACAGGGGGCGCGTCTGGCTACACCTTC. The chain employs TRBV12-3 or TRBV12-4 and TRBJ1-2; 9 bases align to TRBD1. Germline trimming cut 3 bases from V and 7 bases from J; bases unmatched to any gene: 9. The CDR3 spans 15 residues.

This clonotype showed up many times. The V gene is TRBV7-8, the J gene TRBJ2-1, with 11 bases identical to TRBD2. With V trimmed by 7 bases and J by 4 bases, 6 bases remained unmatched. From germline, CDR1 is SGHVS and CDR2 FQNEAQ. This CDR3 has 15 residues. The CDR3 protein is CASITSGGLYNEQFF. The CDR3 coding sequence is TGTGCCAGCATCACTAGCGGGGGACTTTACAATGAGCAGTTCTTC.

V is TRBV20-1 and J is TRBJ1-2; D is perhaps TRBD1 (5 bases). CDR1 is DFQATT, CDR2 SNEGSKA, per germline (reference sequence). The CDR3 length is 12 residues. The germline V and J ends were trimmed by 2 bases and 6 bases, with 10 bases remaining between them. The CDR3 coding sequence is TGCAGTGCTAGACAGGGCGCGAATGGCTACACCTTC. As protein: CSARQGANGYTF.

This clonotype was observed a handful of times. This chain uses TRBV19 with TRBJ2-1; TRBD1 agrees at 9 bases. The germline CDR1 and CDR2 sequences are LNHDA and SQIVND (reference sequence). CDR3 length: 14 residues. V shed 2 bases and J 6 bases; nucleotides not matched to a gene: 2. As DNA, the CDR3 is TGTGCCAGTAGTATAAGGGGACAGGGCAATGAGCAGTTCTTC. It translates to CASSIRGQGNEQFF.

The chain couples TRBV28 to TRBJ2-7, with D perhaps TRBD1 or TRBD2 (5 bases each). The CDR3 runs 14 residues. The germline V gene has CDR1 MDHEN and CDR2 SYDVKM. The V and J ends lost 2 bases and 2 bases respectively, with 10 bases between them. The CDR3 sequence is CASSLRDGTYEQYV. The CDR3 DNA reads TGTGCCAGCAGTTTAAGGGACGGTACCTACGAGCAGTACGTC.